Following are 20 T cell receptor beta chains from one sample sequenced in a study of blood T cell repertoires in COVID-19. TCRdb's table, derived via immunoSEQ multiplex PCR, lists solely in-frame clones and lacks some. The sample lists more than 150,000 clones; about 86% were seen once. The sample taken for sequencing was peripheral blood. The origin of the receptors is a man younger than 45 with active or convalescent COVID-19.

The rearrangement joins TRBV6-5 to TRBJ1-6; 7 bases are shared with TRBD1. The CDR3 length is 15 residues. Trimming removed 2 bases from V and 10 bases from J; junction bases left unmatched: 8. Germline V gene sequence: CDR1 MNHEY, CDR2 SVGAGI. CDR3 protein: CASSYATGHYSPLHF. The DNA for the CDR3 is TGTGCCAGCAGTTACGCGACAGGGCACTACTCACCCCTCCACTTT.

This clone was picked up a small number of times. V usage is TRBV29-1 and J usage is TRBJ1-1; unclear D gene. Germline values: CDR1 SQVTM, CDR2 ANQGSEA. This CDR3 region has 13 residues. The V end lost 7 bases, the J end lost 4 bases, and 16 bases lay between the germline ends. CDR3 in amino acids: CSARHGEGTEAFF. DNA for the CDR3: TGCAGCGCCCGACATGGTGAGGGCACTGAAGCTTTCTTT.

V and J are TRBV7-9 and TRBJ2-3; 12 bases align to TRBD2. V lost 5 bases to trimming and J lost 4 bases; unmatched junction nucleotides: 7. This CDR3 is built from 16 residues. Germline CDR1 SEHNR, CDR2 FQNEAQ (reference sequence). CDR3 in amino acids: CASSPVTSGSPDTQYF. The CDR3 coding sequence is TGTGCCAGCAGCCCTGTGACTAGCGGGAGTCCAGATACGCAGTATTTT. The full variable domain, rest sourced from reference TRBV7-9 and TRBJ2-3, is DTGVSQNPRHKITKRGQNVTFRCDPISEHNRLYWYRQTLGQGPEFLTYFQNEAQLEKSRLLSDRFSAERPKGSFSTLEIQRTEQGDSAMYLCASSPVTSGSPDTQYFGPGTRLTVL.

The chain uses TRBV2 and TRBJ1-3; 7 nucleotides line up with TRBD1. Germline loops: CDR1 SNHLY, CDR2 FYNNEI. This CDR3 has 14 amino acids. V lost 9 bases, J lost 5 bases, and 10 bases stayed unmatched. This CDR3 is CARASGDSRNTIYF. The CDR3 DNA reads TGTGCCAGGGCCTCCGGGGACAGCCGAAACACCATATATTTT.

The CDR3 DNA reads TGTGCCAGCAGTGAACAACAGGGGTCGCGTTCACCCCTCCACTTT. It specifies CASSEQQGSRSPLHF. The chain links TRBV6-1 to TRBJ1-6; 7 nucleotides align to TRBD1. The length of the CDR3 is 15 residues. The junction had 7 bases not matched to a gene; V was cut back by 2 bases and J by 9 bases. Germline loops: CDR1 MNHNS, CDR2 SASEGT.

The chain links TRBV7-8 to TRBJ1-2, with 7 bases that match TRBD1. The CDR3 totals 13 residues. Germline V lookup: CDR1 SGHVS, CDR2 FQNEAQ. The V gene end was trimmed by 3 bases and the J gene end by 6 bases; junction bases not matched to a gene: 4. The CDR3 reads CASSLGDRDGYTF. Here the CDR3 DNA reads TGTGCCAGCAGCTTGGGCGACAGGGATGGCTACACCTTC.

This clone was counted between two and nine times. The chain employs TRBV5-4 and TRBJ1-2, with 9 bases matching TRBD1. The trim removed 4 bases at V and 4 bases at J, leaving 11 bases unmatched. The CDR3 consists of 16 residues. CDR1 and CDR2 (germline): SGHNT, YYREEE (reference sequence). The CDR3, as DNA: TGTGCCAGCAGCCACCGGGACAGGGTGCCCCTCTATGGCTACACCTTC. It translates to CASSHRDRVPLYGYTF.

This clone is termed medium-sized. This CDR3 is also generated by other DNA sequences in the sample. The chain is built from TRBV7-6 and TRBJ2-5; D is possibly TRBD1 (5 bases). V was clipped by 5 bases and J by 5 bases, with 6 bases between them. The germline CDR1 and CDR2 sequences are SGHVS and FNYEAQ. This CDR3 is 11 amino acids long. CDR3 nucleotide sequence: TGTGCCAGCAGCCCAGGGGAGACCCAGTACTTC. It specifies CASSPGETQYF.

The chain links TRBV4-3 to TRBJ1-1; the D gene is possibly TRBD1 (6 bases). Between the trimmed V and J ends, which lost 4 bases and 1 base, there was a span of 13 bases. CDR3 size: 15 residues. Germline lookup yields CDR1 LGHNA and CDR2 YSLEER. This chain's CDR3 is CASSPMTGRNTEAFF. The CDR3 DNA sequence: TGCGCCAGCAGCCCGATGACAGGTCGGAACACTGAAGCTTTCTTT.

V is TRBV6-2 or TRBV6-3 and J is TRBJ2-6; D not resolved. The CDR3 runs 12 residues. The V and J ends lost 5 bases and 6 bases respectively, with 5 bases between them. The germline gives CDR1 MNHEY, CDR2 SVGEGT. The CDR3 spells CASSHPANVLTF. The DNA for the CDR3 is TGTGCCAGCAGTCATCCGGCCAACGTCCTGACTTTC.

The V call is TRBV5-1, the J call TRBJ2-2; TRBD1 agrees at 9 bases. Germline CDR1 is SGHRS and CDR2 is YFSETQ. This CDR3 is 15 amino acids long. V dropped 1 base and J dropped 4; count of bases not matched to a gene: 2. The DNA for the CDR3 is TGCGCCAGCAGCTTGACAGGGGGCTTCACCGGGGAGCTGTTTTTT. The encoded protein is CASSLTGGFTGELFF. Looking up the rest from reference TRBV5-1 and TRBJ2-2 gives the full variable domain: KAGVTQTPRYLIKTRGQQVTLSCSPISGHRSVSWYQQTPGQGLQFLFEYFSETQRNKGNFPGRFSGRQFSNSRSEMNVSTLELGDSALYLCASSLTGGFTGELFFGEGSRLTVL.

This clone was seen a single time. The rearrangement links TRBV7-6 to TRBJ2-7; 9 bases are shared with TRBD1. CDR3 length: 15 residues. Germline assignment: CDR1 SGHVS and CDR2 FNYEAQ. Trimming cost V 7 bases and J 4 bases; bases outside gene matches: 11. CDR3 protein: CASTPATGGFYEQYF. Here the CDR3 DNA reads TGTGCCAGCACCCCCGCGACAGGGGGGTTTTACGAGCAGTACTTC. The full variable domain, with the rest looked up from reference TRBV7-6 and TRBJ2-7, is GAGVSQSPRYKVTKRGQDVALRCDPISGHVSLYWYRQALGQGPEFLTYFNYEAQQDKSGLPNDRFSAERPEGSISTLTIQRTEQRDSAMYRCASTPATGGFYEQYFGPGTRLTVT.

This chain joins TRBV5-1 and TRBJ1-6; D remains ambiguous. The V gene lost 0 bases and the J gene lost 6 bases, with 16 bases spanning the gap. The CDR3 has 17 amino acids. Germline values: CDR1 SGHRS, CDR2 YFSETQ. CDR3 sequence (DNA): TGCGCCAGCAGCTTGGCCGTGTCACCCGAGGGTAATTCACCCCTCCACTTT. It codes for CASSLAVSPEGNSPLHF.

The chain uses TRBV4-1 and TRBJ1-5; 11 bases line up with TRBD1. The germline V gene has CDR1 MGHRA and CDR2 YSYEKL. The CDR3 has 16 residues. With 3 bases clipped from V and 1 base from J, the junction kept 2 bases outside the gene matches. CDR3: CASSQGQGGSNQPQHF. The CDR3, as DNA: TGCGCCAGCAGCCAGGGACAGGGGGGAAGCAATCAGCCCCAGCATTTT.

This clone showed up just a few times. The chain joins TRBV11-2 to TRBJ1-4; weak D call: TRBD1 (6 bases). Trimming cost V 5 bases and J 10 bases, with 14 bases left between them. The CDR3 runs to 13 residues. Germline CDR1 is SGHAT and CDR2 is FQNNGV. As DNA, the CDR3 is TGTGCCAGCAGCCCGGACAGTTTCGGAAAACTGTTTTTT. Its protein product is CASSPDSFGKLFF. The full variable domain, rest sourced from reference TRBV11-2 and TRBJ1-4, is EAGVAQSPRYKIIEKRQSVAFWCNPISGHATLYWYQQILGQGPKLLIQFQNNGVVDDSQLPKDRFSAERLKGVDSTLKIQPAKLEDSAVYLCASSPDSFGKLFFGSGTQLSVL.

J is TRBJ2-7 and V is TRBV5-6; maybe TRBD1 (5 bases). Germline values: CDR1 SGHDT, CDR2 YYEEEE. V was cut by 2 bases and J by 0 bases, with 18 bases left in between. This CDR3 spans 17 amino acids. CDR3 nucleotides: TGTGCCAGCAGCTTCTGGGCGTGGGCAGGGATCTCCTACGAGCAGTACGTC. This gives the protein CASSFWAWAGISYEQYV.

This clone was seen only a few times. The chain combines TRBV2 with TRBJ1-1; 7 bases align to TRBD1. CDR1 and CDR2 from the germline V gene are SNHLY and FYNNEI. The V segment lost 9 bases and the J segment 4 bases; nucleotides outside the gene matches: 8. CDR3 length: 13 amino acids. The CDR3 coding sequence is TGTGCCAGATCGCGAGGGGGCGGCACTGAAGCTTTCTTT. Protein sequence: CARSRGGGTEAFF.

V gene TRBV4-2 combines with J gene TRBJ1-4; D call uncertain. The germline V gene encodes CDR1 LGHNA and CDR2 YNFKEQ. This CDR3 is built from 16 residues. Trimming removed 7 bases at V and 8 bases at J, with 23 bases between. This CDR3 reads CASTENAGLVGEKLFF. The CDR3 DNA reads as TGTGCCAGCACAGAGAACGCAGGACTTGTCGGAGAAAAACTGTTTTTT.

The chain combines TRBV7-3 with TRBJ2-2; possibly TRBD2 for D (6 bases). The V and J ends lost 5 bases and 0 bases respectively, with 16 bases between them. This CDR3 is 17 amino acids long. The germline CDR1 and CDR2 sequences are SGHTA and FQGTGA. CDR3 loop: CASSIGLWGANTGELFF. CDR3 nucleotides: TGTGCCAGCAGCATTGGCCTTTGGGGGGCGAACACCGGGGAGCTGTTTTTT.

This chain links TRBV7-2 with TRBJ2-3, with TRBD2 matching 7 bases. The CDR3 is made up of 14 amino acids. Unmatched junction bases numbered 7, after V lost 8 bases and J lost 2 bases. Germline lookup yields CDR1 SGHTA and CDR2 FQGNSA. The CDR3 region has the DNA TGTGCCAGCGGACGGGGGGTCCACACAGATACGCAGTATTTT. It is translated as CASGRGVHTDTQYF.